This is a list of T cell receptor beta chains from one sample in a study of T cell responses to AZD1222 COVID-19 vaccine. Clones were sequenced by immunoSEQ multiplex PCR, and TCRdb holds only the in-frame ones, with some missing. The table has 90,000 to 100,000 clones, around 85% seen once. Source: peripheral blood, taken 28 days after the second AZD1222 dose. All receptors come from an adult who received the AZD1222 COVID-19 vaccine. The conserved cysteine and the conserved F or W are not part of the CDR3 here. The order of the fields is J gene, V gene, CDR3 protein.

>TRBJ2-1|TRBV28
ASSLIVLAGVNEQF
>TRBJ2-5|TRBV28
ASSFRAGRQETQY
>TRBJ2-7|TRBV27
ASSSKLHSYEQY
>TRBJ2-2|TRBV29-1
SADREYTGELF
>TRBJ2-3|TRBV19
ASRRAIGGATDTQY
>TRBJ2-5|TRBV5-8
ASSRGQSQETQY
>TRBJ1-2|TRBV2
ASTGTGQPFYGYT
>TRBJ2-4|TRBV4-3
ASSQDIGRVNIQY
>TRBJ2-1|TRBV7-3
ASSSTTSGRAVNEQF
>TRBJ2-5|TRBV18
ASSPGAGIVLETQY
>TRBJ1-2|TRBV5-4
ASSLPRTGDGYT
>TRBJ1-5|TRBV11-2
ATDRGEGNQPQH
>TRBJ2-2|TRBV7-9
ASTGTATGELF
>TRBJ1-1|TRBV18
ASSPLGLGGAKGTEAF
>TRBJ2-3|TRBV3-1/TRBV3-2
ASSVSGATDTQY
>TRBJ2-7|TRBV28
ASSLGGGPTYEQY
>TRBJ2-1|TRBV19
ASSISLGHYNEQF
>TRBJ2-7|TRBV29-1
SVSDGTYEQY
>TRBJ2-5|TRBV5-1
ASSSEGVETQY
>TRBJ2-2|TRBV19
ASRITGTSITGELF
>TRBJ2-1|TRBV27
ASSFQGTRTEQF
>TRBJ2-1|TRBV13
ASRSLGITEQF
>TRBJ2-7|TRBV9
ASSPLLGLAPYEQY
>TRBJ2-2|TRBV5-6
ASRTGVTGELF
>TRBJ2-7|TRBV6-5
ASSYSRTGQGEQY
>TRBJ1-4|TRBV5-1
ASSFLRDTGATNEKLF
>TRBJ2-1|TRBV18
ASSPPGPYNEQF
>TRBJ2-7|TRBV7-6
ASSLGQGANEQY
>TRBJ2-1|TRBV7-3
ASSQGAGGRNEQF
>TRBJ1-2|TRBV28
ASNKGVDGYT
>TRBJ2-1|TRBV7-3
ASSSQDEQF
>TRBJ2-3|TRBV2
ASSETGPDTQY
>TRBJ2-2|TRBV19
ASSMGLGAGELF
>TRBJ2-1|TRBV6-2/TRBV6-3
ASSYTGGYNEQF
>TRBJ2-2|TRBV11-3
ASSRAGAPTGELF
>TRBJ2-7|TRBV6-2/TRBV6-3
ASSRDSTTYEQY
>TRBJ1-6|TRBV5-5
ASAGAPSYNSPLH
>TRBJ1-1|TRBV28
ASTVTGIASIDTEAF
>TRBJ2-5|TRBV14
ASSLWGETQY
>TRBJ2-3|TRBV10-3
ATGTSQTDTQY
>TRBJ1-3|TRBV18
ASSPLTGLRNTIY
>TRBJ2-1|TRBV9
ASSVGVGGPSYNEQF
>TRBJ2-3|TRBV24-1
ATSDPAGTGGTDTQY
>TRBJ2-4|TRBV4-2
ASSQDFTTVNIQY
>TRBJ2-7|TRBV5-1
ASSQNYEQY
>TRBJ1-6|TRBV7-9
ASSPLAVINSPLH
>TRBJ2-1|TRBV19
ASSIDGGPAANEQF
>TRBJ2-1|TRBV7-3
ASSRGSGRSYNEQF
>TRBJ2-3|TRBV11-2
ASSLGAGGSDTQY
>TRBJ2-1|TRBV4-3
ASSQDRPGAGTLI